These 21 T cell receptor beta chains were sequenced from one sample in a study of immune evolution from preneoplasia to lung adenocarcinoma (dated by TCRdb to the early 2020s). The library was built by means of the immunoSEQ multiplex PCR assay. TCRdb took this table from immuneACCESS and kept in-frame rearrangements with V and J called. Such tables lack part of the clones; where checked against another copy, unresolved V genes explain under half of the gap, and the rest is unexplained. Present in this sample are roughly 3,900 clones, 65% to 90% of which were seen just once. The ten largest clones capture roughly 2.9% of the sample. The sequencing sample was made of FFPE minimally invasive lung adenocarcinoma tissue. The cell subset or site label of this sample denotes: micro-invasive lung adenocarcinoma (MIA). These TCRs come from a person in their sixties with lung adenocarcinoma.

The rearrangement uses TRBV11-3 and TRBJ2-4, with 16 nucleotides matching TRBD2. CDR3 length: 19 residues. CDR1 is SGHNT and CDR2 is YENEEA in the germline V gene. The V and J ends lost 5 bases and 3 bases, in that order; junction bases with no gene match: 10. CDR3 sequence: CASSPGLAGGRVVKNIQYF. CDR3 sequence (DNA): TGTGCCAGCAGCCCGGGACTAGCGGGAGGGAGGGTTGTCAAAAACATTCAGTACTTC.

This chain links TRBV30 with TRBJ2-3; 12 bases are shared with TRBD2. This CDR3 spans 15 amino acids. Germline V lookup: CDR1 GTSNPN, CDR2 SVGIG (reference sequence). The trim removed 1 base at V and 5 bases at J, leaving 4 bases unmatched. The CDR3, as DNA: TGTGCCTGGAGTGGGACTAGCGGGACGGTAGATACGCAGTATTTT. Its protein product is CAWSGTSGTVDTQYF.

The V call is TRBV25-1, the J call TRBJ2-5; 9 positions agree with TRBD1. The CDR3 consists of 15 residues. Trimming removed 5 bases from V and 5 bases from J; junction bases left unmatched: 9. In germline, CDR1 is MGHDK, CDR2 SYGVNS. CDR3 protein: CASSRKGQGGETQYF. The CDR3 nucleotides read TGTGCCAGCAGTCGAAAGGGACAGGGCGGCGAGACCCAGTACTTC.

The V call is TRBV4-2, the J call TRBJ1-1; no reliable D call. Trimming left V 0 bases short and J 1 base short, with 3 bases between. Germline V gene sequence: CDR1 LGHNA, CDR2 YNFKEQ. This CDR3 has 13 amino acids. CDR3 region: CASSQERNTEAFF. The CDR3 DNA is TGTGCCAGCAGCCAAGAAAGGAACACTGAAGCTTTCTTT.

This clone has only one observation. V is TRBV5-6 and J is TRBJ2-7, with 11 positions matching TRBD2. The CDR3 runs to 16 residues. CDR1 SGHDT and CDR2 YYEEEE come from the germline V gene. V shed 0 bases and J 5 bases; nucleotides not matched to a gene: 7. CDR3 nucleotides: TGTGCCAGCAGCTTGGCACTAGCGGGAGTGTGGCACGAGCAGTACTTC. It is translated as CASSLALAGVWHEQYF.

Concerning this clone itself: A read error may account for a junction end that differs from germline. For the CDR3, the DNA is TGTGCCAGCAGTTACTCGGGGGGACAAGAGATCCAGTACTTC. Amino acids: CASSYSGGQEIQYF. The chain joins TRBV6-6 to TRBJ2-5, with D perhaps being TRBD1 or TRBD2 (6 bases each). The V gene's germline CDR1 is MNHNY and CDR2 SVGAGI (reference sequence). The CDR3 spans 14 residues.

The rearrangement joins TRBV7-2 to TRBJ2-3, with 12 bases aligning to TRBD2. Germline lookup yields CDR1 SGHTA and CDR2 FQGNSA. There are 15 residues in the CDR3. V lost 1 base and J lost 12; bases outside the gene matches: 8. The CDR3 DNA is TGTGCCAGCAGCTTAGGACTAGCGGGAGTCCTAGGCCAGTATTTT. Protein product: CASSLGLAGVLGQYF. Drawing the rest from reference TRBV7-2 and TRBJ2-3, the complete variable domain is GAGVSQSPSNKVTEKGKDVELRCDPISGHTALYWYRQSLGQGLEFLIYFQGNSAPDKSGLPSDRFSAERTGGSVSTLTIQRTQQEDSAVYLCASSLGLAGVLGQYFGPGTRLTVL.

DNA of the CDR3: TGCAGCGTTGAGACTACAGCCCAAGAGACCCAGTACTTC. This gives the protein CSVETTAQETQYF. The chain joins TRBV29-1 to TRBJ2-5; TRBD2 might be the D (5 bases). Trimming removed 3 bases from V and 1 base from J, with 9 bases in between. The CDR3 covers 13 residues. Germline CDR1 reads SQVTM; CDR2 reads ANQGSEA.

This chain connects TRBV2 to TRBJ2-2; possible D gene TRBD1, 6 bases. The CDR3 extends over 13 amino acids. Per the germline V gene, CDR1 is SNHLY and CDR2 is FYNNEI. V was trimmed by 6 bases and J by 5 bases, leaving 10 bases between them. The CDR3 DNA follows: TGTGCCAGCAGGGAGCAGGGGACCGGGGAGCTGTTTTTT. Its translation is CASREQGTGELFF.

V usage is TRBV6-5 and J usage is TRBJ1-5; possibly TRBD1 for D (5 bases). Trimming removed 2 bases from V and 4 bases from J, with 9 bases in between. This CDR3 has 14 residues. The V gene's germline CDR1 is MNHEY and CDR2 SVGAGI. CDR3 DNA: TGTGCCAGCAGTTACGGGGCAGGGAATCAGCCCCAGCATTTT. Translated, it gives CASSYGAGNQPQHF.

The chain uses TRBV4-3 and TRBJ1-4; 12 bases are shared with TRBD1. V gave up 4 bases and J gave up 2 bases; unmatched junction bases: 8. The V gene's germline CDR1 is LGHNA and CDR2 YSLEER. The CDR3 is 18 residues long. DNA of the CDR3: TGCGCCAGCAGCCTAGGGACAGGGGGCTCGGGGACTAATGAAAAACTGTTTTTT. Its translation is CASSLGTGGSGTNEKLFF.

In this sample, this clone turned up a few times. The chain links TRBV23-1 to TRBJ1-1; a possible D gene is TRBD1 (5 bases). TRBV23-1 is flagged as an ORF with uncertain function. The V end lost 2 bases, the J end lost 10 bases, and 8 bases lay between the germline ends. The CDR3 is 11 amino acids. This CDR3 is CASSQGGRAFF. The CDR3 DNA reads TGCGCCAGCAGTCAAGGGGGGAGAGCTTTCTTT.

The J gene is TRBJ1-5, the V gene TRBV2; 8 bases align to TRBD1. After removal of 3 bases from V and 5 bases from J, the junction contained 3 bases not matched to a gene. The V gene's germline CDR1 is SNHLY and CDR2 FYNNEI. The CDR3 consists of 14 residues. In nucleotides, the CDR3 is TGTGCCAGCAGTGAGACAGGGGAGGATCAGCCCCAGCATTTT. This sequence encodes CASSETGEDQPQHF. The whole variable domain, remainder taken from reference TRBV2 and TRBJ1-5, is EPEVTQTPSHQVTQMGQEVILRCVPISNHLYFYWYRQILGQKVEFLVSFYNNEISEKSEIFDDQFSVERPDGSNFTLKIRSTKLEDSAMYFCASSETGEDQPQHFGDGTRLSIL.

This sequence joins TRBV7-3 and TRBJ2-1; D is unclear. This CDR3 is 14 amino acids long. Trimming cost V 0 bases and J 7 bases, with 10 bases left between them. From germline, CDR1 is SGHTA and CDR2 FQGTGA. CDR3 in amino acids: CASSLTAAANEQFF. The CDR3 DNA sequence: TGTGCCAGCAGCTTAACGGCGGCAGCGAATGAGCAGTTCTTC.

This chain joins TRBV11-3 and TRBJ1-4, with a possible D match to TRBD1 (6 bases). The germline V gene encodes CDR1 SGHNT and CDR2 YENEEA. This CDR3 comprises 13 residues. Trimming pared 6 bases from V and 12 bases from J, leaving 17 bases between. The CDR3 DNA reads TGTGCCAGCAGTTTAAACCGGGACAAAGAACTGTTTTTT. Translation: CASSLNRDKELFF.

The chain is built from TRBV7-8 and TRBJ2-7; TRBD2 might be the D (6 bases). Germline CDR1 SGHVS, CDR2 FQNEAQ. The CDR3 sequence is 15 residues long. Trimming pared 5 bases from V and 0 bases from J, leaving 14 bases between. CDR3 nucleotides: TGTGCCAGCAGCCAGGCTCCCGGGGGCTCCTACGAGCAGTACTTC. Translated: CASSQAPGGSYEQYF.

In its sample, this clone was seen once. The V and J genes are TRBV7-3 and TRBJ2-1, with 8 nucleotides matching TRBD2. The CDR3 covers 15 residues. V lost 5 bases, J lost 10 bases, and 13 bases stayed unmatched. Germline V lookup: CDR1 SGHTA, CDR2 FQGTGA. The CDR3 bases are TGTGCCAGCAGCCAAGACCCTAGCGGGTCTGGGGAGCAGTTCTTC. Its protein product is CASSQDPSGSGEQFF.

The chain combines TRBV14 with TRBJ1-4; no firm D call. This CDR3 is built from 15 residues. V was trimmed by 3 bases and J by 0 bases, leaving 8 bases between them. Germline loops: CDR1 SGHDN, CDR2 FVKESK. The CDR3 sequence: CASSQTVTTNEKLFF. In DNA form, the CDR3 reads TGTGCCAGCAGCCAGACGGTGACAACTAATGAAAAACTGTTTTTT. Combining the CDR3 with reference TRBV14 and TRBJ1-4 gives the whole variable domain EAGVTQFPSHSVIEKGQTVTLRCDPISGHDNLYWYRRVMGKEIKFLLHFVKESKQDESGMPNNRFLAERTGGTYSTLKVQPAELEDSGVYFCASSQTVTTNEKLFFGSGTQLSVL.

CDR3 DNA: TGTGCCAGCAGCCAAGACAGTCGGACTAGCGGCTCCTACGAGCAGTACTTC. It encodes CASSQDSRTSGSYEQYF. The J gene is TRBJ2-7, the V gene TRBV14; 10 positions agree with TRBD2. The V gene's germline CDR1 is SGHDN and CDR2 FVKESK. With 0 bases clipped from V and 0 bases from J, the junction kept 5 bases outside the gene matches. The CDR3 totals 17 residues.

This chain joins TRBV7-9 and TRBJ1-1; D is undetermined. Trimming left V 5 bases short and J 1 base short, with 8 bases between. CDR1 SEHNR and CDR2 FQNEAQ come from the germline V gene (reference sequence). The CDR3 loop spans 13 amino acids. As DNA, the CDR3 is TGTGCCAGCAGCACCGTCCCGAACACTGAAGCTTTCTTT. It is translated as CASSTVPNTEAFF.

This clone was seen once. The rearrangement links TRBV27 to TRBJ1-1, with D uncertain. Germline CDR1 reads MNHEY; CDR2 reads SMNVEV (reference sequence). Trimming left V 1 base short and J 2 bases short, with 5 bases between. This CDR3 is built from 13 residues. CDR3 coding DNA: TGTGCCAGCAGTTTATATCCTAACACTGAAGCTTTCTTT. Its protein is CASSLYPNTEAFF.